The text below deals with one T cell receptor beta chain. Antigen: not known. The sample belongs to a study of cytomegalovirus exposure and HLA in healthy donors. General study findings and limits: 87-base-pair reads could not separate some V segments, including TRBV6-2 and TRBV6-3. A later analysis associated around 17,000 TCR beta sequences with HLA alleles at a 0.05 false discovery rate. Accurate prediction of most subjects' HLA-A and HLA-B alleles from TCR beta sequences was reported. As a later analysis showed, several of the most significant clusters appeared to be linked to common viral pathogens.

CDR1 is SGHRS and CDR2 is YFSETQ in the germline V gene. The CDR3 spans 15 residues. V lost 0 bases and J lost 4, with 14 bases in between. 13 Jbeta primers and 60 Vbeta primers were used for the PCR. Only in-frame clones appear in the TCRdb table, and some are missing; sequencing was by immunoSEQ multiplex PCR. This repertoire shows over 150,000 clones, around 80% found once; its top ten account for 3.7%. This clonotype was sampled from a woman in her sixties in good health and CMV-seropositive. The sample was PBMCs. The genes are TRBV5-1 and TRBJ2-7; TRBD2 might be the D (7 bases). The chain's CDR3 is CASSLGFGGQYEQYF. CDR3 nucleotide sequence: TGCGCCAGCAGCTTGGGGTTCGGGGGGCAGTACGAGCAGTACTTC. The full variable domain, in which reference TRBV5-1 and TRBJ2-7 provide the parts outside the CDR3, is KAGVTQTPRYLIKTRGQQVTLSCSPISGHRSVSWYQQTPGQGLQFLFEYFSETQRNKGNFPGRFSGRQFSNSRSEMNVSTLELGDSALYLCASSLGFGGQYEQYFGPGTRLTVT.